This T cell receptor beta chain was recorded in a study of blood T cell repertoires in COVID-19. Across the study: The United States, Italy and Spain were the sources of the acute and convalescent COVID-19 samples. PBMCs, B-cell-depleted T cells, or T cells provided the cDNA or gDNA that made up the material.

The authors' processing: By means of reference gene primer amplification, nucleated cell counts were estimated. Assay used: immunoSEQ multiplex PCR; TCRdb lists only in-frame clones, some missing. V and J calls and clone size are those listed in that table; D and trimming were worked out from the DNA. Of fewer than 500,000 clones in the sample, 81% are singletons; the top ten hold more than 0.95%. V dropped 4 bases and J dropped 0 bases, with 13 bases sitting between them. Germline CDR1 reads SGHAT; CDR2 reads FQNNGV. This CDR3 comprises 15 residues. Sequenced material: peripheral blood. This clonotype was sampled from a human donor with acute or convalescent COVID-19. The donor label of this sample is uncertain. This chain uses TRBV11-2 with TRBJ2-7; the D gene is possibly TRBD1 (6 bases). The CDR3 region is CASSWTDKGSYEQYF. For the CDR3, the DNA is TGTGCCAGCAGCTGGACAGATAAGGGCTCCTACGAGCAGTACTTC.